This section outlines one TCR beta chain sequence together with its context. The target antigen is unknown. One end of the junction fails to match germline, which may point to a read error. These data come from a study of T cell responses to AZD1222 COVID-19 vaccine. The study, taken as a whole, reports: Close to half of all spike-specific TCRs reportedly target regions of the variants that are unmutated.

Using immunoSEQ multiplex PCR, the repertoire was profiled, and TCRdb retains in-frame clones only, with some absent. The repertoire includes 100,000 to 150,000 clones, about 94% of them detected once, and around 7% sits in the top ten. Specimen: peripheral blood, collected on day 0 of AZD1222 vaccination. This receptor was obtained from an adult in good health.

CDR3: CASSVAPGLPNWPPDTQYF. DNA for the CDR3: TGTGCCAGCAGCGTAGCGCCGGGACTACCGAATTGGCCGCCAGATACGCAGTATTTT. The chain combines TRBV7-2 with TRBJ2-3, with 7 positions matching TRBD2. Germline lookup yields CDR1 SGHTA and CDR2 FQGNSA. The CDR3 runs 19 residues.